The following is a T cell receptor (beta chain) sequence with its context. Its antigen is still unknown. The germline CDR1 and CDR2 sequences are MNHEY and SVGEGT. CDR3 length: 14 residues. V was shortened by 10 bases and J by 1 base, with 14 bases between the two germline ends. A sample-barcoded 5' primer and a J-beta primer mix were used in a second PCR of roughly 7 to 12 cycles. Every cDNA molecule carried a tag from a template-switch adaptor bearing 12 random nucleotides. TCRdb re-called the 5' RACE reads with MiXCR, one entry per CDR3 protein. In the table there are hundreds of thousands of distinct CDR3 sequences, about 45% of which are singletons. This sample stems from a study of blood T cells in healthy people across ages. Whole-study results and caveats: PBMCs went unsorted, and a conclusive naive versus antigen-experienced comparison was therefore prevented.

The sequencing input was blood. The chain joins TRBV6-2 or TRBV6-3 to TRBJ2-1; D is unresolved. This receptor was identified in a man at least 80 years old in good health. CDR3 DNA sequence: TGTGCCACCACCCCGACTGCTTCCTACAATGAGCAGTTCTTC. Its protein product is CATTPTASYNEQFF.